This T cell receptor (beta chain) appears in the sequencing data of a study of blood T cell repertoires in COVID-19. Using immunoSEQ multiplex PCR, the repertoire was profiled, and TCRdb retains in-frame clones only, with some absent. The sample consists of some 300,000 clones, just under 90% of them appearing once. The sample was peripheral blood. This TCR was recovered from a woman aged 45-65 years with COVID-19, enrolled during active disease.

CDR3 amino acids: CASNRREADEQYF. DNA of the CDR3: TGTGCCAGCAACAGGCGGGAGGCTGACGAGCAGTACTTC. The chain carries TRBV6-5 and TRBJ2-7, with TRBD2 matching over 8 bases. Per germline, CDR1 MNHEY and CDR2 SVGAGI. V was pared by 7 bases and J by 5 bases, with 7 bases of the junction left unmatched. The CDR3 consists of 13 residues.